This entry lists 32 T cell receptor beta chains sequenced from one sample in a study of long-term antiretroviral therapy in people with HIV. Researchers ran immunoSEQ v3.0 at survey level. Assay used: immunoSEQ multiplex PCR; TCRdb lists only in-frame clones, some missing. The data contain nearly 25,000 clones, roughly 88% of them singletons. Sequenced here: unsorted PBMCs, sampled 3 years after starting antiretroviral therapy. These receptors came from a man aged 45-65 years with HIV.

Points on this clone: An end of the junction does not agree with germline; a read error may underlie this. The chain links TRBV7-7 to TRBJ2-5, with D possibly matching TRBD1 (6 bases). CDR1 and CDR2 from the germline V gene are SSHAT and FNYEAQ (reference sequence). The CDR3 length is 13 residues. This CDR3 is CASSQQGRETQYF. The CDR3, as DNA: TGTGCTAGCAGTCAACAGGGCCGAGAGACCCAGTACTTC.

This clone was counted once. The V gene is TRBV11-3, the J gene TRBJ2-7; no reliable D call. The CDR3 is 11 amino acids. Germline loops: CDR1 SGHNT, CDR2 YENEEA. V gave up 4 bases and J gave up 3 bases, with 4 bases separating them. The CDR3 coding sequence is TGTGCCAGCAGCTCGCGCTACGAGCAGTACTTC. Translation gives CASSSRYEQYF.

This clone showed up just once. The chain carries TRBV5-1 and TRBJ2-5; weak D call: TRBD1 (5 bases). Trimming pared 0 bases from V and 5 bases from J, leaving 11 bases between. Germline CDR1 is SGHRS and CDR2 is YFSETQ. CDR3 size: 14 residues. The CDR3 region has the DNA TGCGCCAGCAGCTTGGCAGGGATGATGGAGACCCAGTACTTC. It translates to CASSLAGMMETQYF.

This chain joins TRBV7-9 and TRBJ1-2; D is undetermined. From germline, CDR1 is SEHNR and CDR2 FQNEAQ (reference sequence). The V and J ends lost 5 bases and 5 bases respectively, with 27 bases between them. The CDR3 runs to 18 residues. CDR3 amino acids: CASSHPLNRPEEGYGYTF. CDR3 DNA: TGTGCCAGCAGCCATCCGCTCAATCGACCGGAGGAAGGTTATGGCTACACCTTC. The full variable domain, completed using reference TRBV7-9 and TRBJ1-2, is DTGVSQNPRHKITKRGQNVTFRCDPISEHNRLYWYRQTLGQGPEFLTYFQNEAQLEKSRLLSDRFSAERPKGSFSTLEIQRTEQGDSAMYLCASSHPLNRPEEGYGYTFGSGTRLTVV.

This chain links TRBV27 with TRBJ1-6; the D is unclear. V was clipped by 0 bases and J by 11 bases, with 5 bases between them. The CDR3 is 12 amino acids. CDR1 is MNHEY, CDR2 SMNVEV, per germline (reference sequence). For the CDR3, the DNA is TGTGCCAGCAGTTTATCGGGAACACCCCTCCACTTT. Its translation is CASSLSGTPLHF.

This chain links TRBV6-5 with TRBJ1-1; D not certain. Germline V lookup: CDR1 MNHEY, CDR2 SVGAGI. The CDR3 sequence is 12 residues long. V lost 6 bases, J lost 1 base, and 6 bases lay in between. The CDR3 protein is CASRLGNTEAFF. CDR3 coding DNA: TGTGCCAGCAGACTTGGGAACACTGAAGCTTTCTTT.

The gene calls are TRBV18 and TRBJ2-7; no reliable D call. Trimming removed 2 bases at V and 9 bases at J, with 17 bases between. This CDR3 has 14 amino acids. The V gene's germline CDR1 is KGHSH and CDR2 LQKENI. DNA for the CDR3: TGTGCCAGCTCACCAATTCACGGCGGAGCTGGGCAGTACTTC. Translation gives CASSPIHGGAGQYF. Combining the CDR3 with reference TRBV18 and TRBJ2-7 gives the whole variable domain NAGVMQNPRHLVRRRGQEARLRCSPMKGHSHVYWYRQLPEEGLKFMVYLQKENIIDESGMPKERFSAEFPKEGPSILRIQQVVRGDSAAYFCASSPIHGGAGQYFGPGTRLTVT.

The chain combines TRBV10-3 with TRBJ1-4; the D is unclear. This CDR3 spans 13 amino acids. The germline V and J ends were trimmed by 10 bases and 4 bases, with 13 bases remaining between them. CDR1 is ENHRY and CDR2 is SYGVKD in the germline V gene. The chain's CDR3 is CATSGDLNEKLFF. For the CDR3, the DNA is TGTGCCACGTCGGGAGACCTTAATGAAAAACTGTTTTTT.

This clone was recorded only once. The genes are TRBV5-6 and TRBJ1-2; 8 bases are a match to TRBD1. Germline V lookup: CDR1 SGHDT, CDR2 YYEEEE. V gave up 2 bases and J gave up 3 bases; unmatched junction bases: 9. This CDR3 has 16 residues. CDR3: CASSFGPSGGDYGYTF. The CDR3 DNA is TGTGCCAGCAGCTTCGGGCCGTCAGGGGGCGACTATGGCTACACCTTC.

This chain connects TRBV28 to TRBJ1-5, with unresolved D. V was clipped by 4 bases and J by 6 bases, with 4 bases between them. The CDR3 runs to 11 residues. Per germline, CDR1 MDHEN and CDR2 SYDVKM. The CDR3 protein is CASSWGQPQHF. CDR3 in DNA: TGTGCCAGCAGTTGGGGTCAGCCCCAGCATTTT. The entire variable domain, with the rest obtained from reference TRBV28 and TRBJ1-5, is as follows: DVKVTQSSRYLVKRTGEKVFLECVQDMDHENMFWYRQDPGLGLRLIYFSYDVKMKEKGDIPEGYSVSREKKERFSLILESASTNQTSMYLCASSWGQPQHFGDGTRLSIL.

The chain joins TRBV18 to TRBJ2-7; 8 positions agree with TRBD2. V lost 4 bases and J lost 0; bases outside the gene matches: 5. The CDR3 contains 15 residues. Germline V gene sequence: CDR1 KGHSH, CDR2 LQKENI. The CDR3 bases are TGTGCCAGCTCACTCGTTAGCGGGACCTCCTACGAGCAGTACTTC. It is translated as CASSLVSGTSYEQYF.

The rearrangement links TRBV27 to TRBJ2-5; D not resolved. CDR1 is MNHEY, CDR2 SMNVEV, per germline (reference sequence). V dropped 0 bases and J dropped 2 bases, with 4 bases sitting between them. The length of the CDR3 is 13 residues. The CDR3 nucleotides read TGTGCCAGCAGTTTATCGCGACAAGAGACCCAGTACTTC. It is translated as CASSLSRQETQYF.

The rearrangement uses TRBV28 and TRBJ1-5; tentative D call: TRBD1 (5 bases). CDR1 MDHEN and CDR2 SYDVKM come from the germline V gene. This CDR3 contains 15 residues. Trimming stripped 2 bases from V and 2 bases from J, with 10 bases between. CDR3 in DNA: TGTGCCAGCAGTTTAGACGCGGGGGGCAATCAGCCCCAGCATTTT. Its protein is CASSLDAGGNQPQHF.

The J gene is TRBJ2-1, the V gene TRBV19; 10 nucleotides line up with TRBD2. V shed 7 bases, J shed 3 bases, and the junction held 6 bases outside the gene matches. The germline gives CDR1 LNHDA, CDR2 SQIVND (reference sequence). CDR3 length: 15 amino acids. CDR3 nucleotide sequence: TGTGCCAGTATGGATAGCGGGGGGAACTACAATGAGCAGTTCTTC. The encoded protein is CASMDSGGNYNEQFF.

The CDR3 spells CASSLRGVQPQHF. The CDR3 coding sequence is TGTGCCAGCAGTTTAAGGGGGGTTCAGCCCCAGCATTTT. The chain recombines TRBV28 with TRBJ1-5; D might be TRBD1 (6 bases). This CDR3 comprises 13 residues. V was shortened by 2 bases and J by 6 bases, with 8 bases between the two germline ends. The germline CDR1 and CDR2 sequences are MDHEN and SYDVKM.

This chain connects TRBV5-1 to TRBJ2-6, with 12 bases lining up with TRBD1. V dropped 4 bases and J dropped 1; count of bases not matched to a gene: 3. Germline lookup yields CDR1 SGHRS and CDR2 YFSETQ. The CDR3 spans 17 residues. CDR3 region: CASSGDRGPSGANVLTF. CDR3 DNA: TGCGCCAGCAGCGGGGACAGGGGGCCGTCTGGGGCCAACGTCCTGACTTTC.

This chain uses TRBV19 with TRBJ1-5; tentative D call: TRBD1 (5 bases). CDR1 and CDR2 (germline): LNHDA, SQIVND (reference sequence). The CDR3 contains 14 residues. Trimming removed 6 bases from V and 5 bases from J, with 14 bases in between. CDR3 protein: CASRTGARDQPQHF. CDR3 bases: TGTGCCAGTAGGACTGGGGCTAGGGATCAGCCCCAGCATTTT.

The rearrangement uses TRBV5-6 and TRBJ1-1; D remains unclear. The CDR3 has 13 residues. Per the germline V gene, CDR1 is SGHDT and CDR2 is YYEEEE. Between the trimmed V and J ends, which lost 3 bases and 6 bases, there was a span of 12 bases. The DNA for the CDR3 is TGTGCCAGCAGCTCTGGGTCTCCGGCTGAAGCTTTCTTT. Protein product: CASSSGSPAEAFF.

The CDR3, as DNA: TGTGCCAGCAGCCGGGTAATCCAGGGGGCGGAGGGAGAGACCCAGTACTTC. It codes for CASSRVIQGAEGETQYF. This chain connects TRBV7-8 to TRBJ2-5; 8 bases are a match to TRBD1. Germline values: CDR1 SGHVS, CDR2 FQNEAQ. This CDR3 comprises 17 residues. Unmatched junction bases numbered 15, after V lost 5 bases and J lost 4 bases. The variable domain in full, completed from reference TRBV7-8 and TRBJ2-5, reads GAGVSQSPRYKVAKRGQDVALRCDPISGHVSLFWYQQALGQGPEFLTYFQNEAQLDKSGLPSDRFFAERPEGSVSTLKIQRTQQEDSAVYLCASSRVIQGAEGETQYFGPGTRLLVL.

This chain connects TRBV19 to TRBJ1-1; weak D call: TRBD1 (6 bases). CDR3 size: 14 residues. The germline gives CDR1 LNHDA, CDR2 SQIVND (reference sequence). V lost 5 bases and J 2 bases, leaving 12 bases between the germline ends. In DNA form, the CDR3 reads TGTGCCAGTAGTTTAGGGGACACTAACACTGAAGCTTTCTTT. This gives the protein CASSLGDTNTEAFF.

The chain uses TRBV4-1 and TRBJ2-1, with D possibly being TRBD1 or TRBD2 (7 bases each). V gave up 1 base and J gave up 0 bases, with 19 bases separating them. The CDR3 runs 19 residues. Germline CDR1 and CDR2: MGHRA and YSYEKL. The chain's CDR3 is CASSQGIGRDSFSYNEQFF. CDR3 bases: TGCGCCAGCAGCCAAGGGATAGGGAGGGACAGCTTCTCCTACAATGAGCAGTTCTTC.

The rearrangement uses TRBV5-1 and TRBJ1-2; D ambiguous. Trimming removed 0 bases at V and 2 bases at J, with 17 bases between. The CDR3 sequence is 17 residues long. CDR1 is SGHRS and CDR2 is YFSETQ in the germline V gene. The CDR3 DNA reads TGCGCCAGCAGCTTGGCAGGTAGTGGGAGTCTAAACTATGGCTACACCTTC. This translates into CASSLAGSGSLNYGYTF.

The chain carries TRBV7-2 and TRBJ2-7; 7 nucleotides line up with TRBD1. From germline, CDR1 is SGHTA and CDR2 FQGNSA. The trim removed 5 bases at V and 3 bases at J, leaving 4 bases unmatched. The CDR3 consists of 13 residues. In nucleotides, the CDR3 is TGTGCCAGCAGCCTTGGACAGGACTACGAGCAGTACTTC. This codes for CASSLGQDYEQYF.

This chain uses TRBV5-6 with TRBJ1-1, with D unclear. Germline V lookup: CDR1 SGHDT, CDR2 YYEEEE. The V end lost 2 bases, the J end lost 6 bases, and 14 bases lay between the germline ends. This CDR3 contains 14 residues. CDR3 nucleotides: TGTGCCAGCAGCTTACGAGGGCTTGGACCTGAAGCTTTCTTT. Its translation: CASSLRGLGPEAFF.

The table lists this clone with a count of one. V gene TRBV7-2 combines with J gene TRBJ1-3; D is possibly TRBD1 (5 bases). The V end lost 3 bases, the J end lost 2 bases, and 8 bases lay between the germline ends. Per germline, CDR1 SGHTA and CDR2 FQGNSA. This CDR3 spans 14 amino acids. CDR3 region: CASSFRGAGNTIYF. The CDR3 DNA reads as TGTGCCAGCAGCTTCCGGGGGGCTGGAAACACCATATATTTT.

V and J are TRBV18 and TRBJ1-5; 8 bases align to TRBD1. The CDR3 loop spans 14 amino acids. Looked up from germline, CDR1 is KGHSH and CDR2 is LQKENI. V lost 4 bases to trimming and J lost 4 bases; unmatched junction nucleotides: 3. This CDR3 reads CASSLGQGNQPQHF. CDR3 nucleotide sequence: TGTGCCAGCTCACTAGGACAGGGTAATCAGCCCCAGCATTTT.

V and J are TRBV9 and TRBJ2-1; the D gene is possibly TRBD2 (5 bases). Germline V CDR1 and CDR2: SGDLS, YYNGEE. This CDR3 comprises 15 residues. Trimming cost V 3 bases and J 3 bases, with 13 bases left between them. CDR3: CASSASGLDYNEQFF. CDR3 DNA: TGTGCCAGCAGCGCCTCCGGACTCGACTACAATGAGCAGTTCTTC.

The chain joins TRBV10-3 to TRBJ1-6; 8 positions match TRBD1. Germline V lookup: CDR1 ENHRY, CDR2 SYGVKD. CDR3 size: 13 residues. The CDR3 spells CAATGDQNSPLHF. The CDR3 DNA follows: TGTGCAGCGACAGGGGACCAAAATTCACCCCTCCACTTT.

The V call is TRBV11-3, the J call TRBJ2-5; a possible D gene is TRBD1 (6 bases). The CDR3 covers 17 residues. The V end was cut by 4 bases, the J end by 5 bases, with 23 bases between. The germline V gene has CDR1 SGHNT and CDR2 YENEEA. CDR3 protein: CASSWDTPDEGTETQYF. CDR3 nucleotides: TGTGCCAGCAGCTGGGACACGCCGGACGAAGGTACGGAGACCCAGTACTTC.

The V gene is TRBV14, the J gene TRBJ1-4; 8 bases line up with TRBD1. The V gene end was trimmed by 4 bases and the J gene end by 2 bases; junction bases not matched to a gene: 3. Germline CDR1 is SGHDN and CDR2 is FVKESK. The CDR3 covers 15 residues. The CDR3 DNA reads TGTGCCAGCAGCCTCCGACAGGGGACTAATGAAAAACTGTTTTTT. Its protein product is CASSLRQGTNEKLFF.

The V gene is TRBV5-1, the J gene TRBJ2-3; D unresolved. Trimming took off 0 bases at V and 4 bases at J, with 9 bases between the two ends. There are 14 residues in the CDR3. Per germline, CDR1 SGHRS and CDR2 YFSETQ. Here the CDR3 DNA reads TGCGCCAGCAGCTTGGTGGGTAGGGCAGATACGCAGTATTTT. This encodes CASSLVGRADTQYF.

This sequence joins TRBV27 and TRBJ2-5; 9 nucleotides line up with TRBD1. The end of the DNA aligns better with TRBJ2-7, so the J call may be wrong. The germline CDR1 and CDR2 sequences are MNHEY and SMNVEV (reference sequence). CDR3 length equals 15 residues. CDR3 DNA sequence: TGTGCCAGCAGTTTTCCGGGACAGGGTATGTACGAGCAGTACTTC. Residues: CASSFPGQGMYEQYF.